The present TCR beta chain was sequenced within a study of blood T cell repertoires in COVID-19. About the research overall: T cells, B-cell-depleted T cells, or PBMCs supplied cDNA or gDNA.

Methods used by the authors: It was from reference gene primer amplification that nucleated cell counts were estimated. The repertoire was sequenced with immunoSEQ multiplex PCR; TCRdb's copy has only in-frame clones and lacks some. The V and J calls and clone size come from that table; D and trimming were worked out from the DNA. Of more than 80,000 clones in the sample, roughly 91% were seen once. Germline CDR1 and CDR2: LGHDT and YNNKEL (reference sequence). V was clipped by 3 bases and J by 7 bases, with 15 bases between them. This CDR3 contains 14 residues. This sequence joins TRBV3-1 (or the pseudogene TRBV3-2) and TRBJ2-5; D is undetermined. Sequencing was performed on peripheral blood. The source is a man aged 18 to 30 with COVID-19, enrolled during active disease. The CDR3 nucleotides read TGTGCCAGCAGCCAGTCCGGGTACTCGGGGACCCAGTACTTC. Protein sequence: CASSQSGYSGTQYF.